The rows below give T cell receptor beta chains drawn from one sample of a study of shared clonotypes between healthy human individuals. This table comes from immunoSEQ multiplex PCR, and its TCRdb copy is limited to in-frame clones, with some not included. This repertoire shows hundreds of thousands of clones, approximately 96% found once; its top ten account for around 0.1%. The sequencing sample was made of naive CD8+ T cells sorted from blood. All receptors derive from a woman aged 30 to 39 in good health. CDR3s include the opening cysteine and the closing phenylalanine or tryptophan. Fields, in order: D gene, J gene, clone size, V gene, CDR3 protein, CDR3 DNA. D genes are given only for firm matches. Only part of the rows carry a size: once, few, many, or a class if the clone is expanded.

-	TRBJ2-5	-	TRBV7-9	CASSEGLEETQYF	TGTGCCAGCAGCGAGGGACTTGAAGAGACCCAGTACTTC
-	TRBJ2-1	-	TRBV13	CASSLAGASGFEQFF	TGTGCCAGCAGCTTAGCGGGAGCATCAGGGTTTGAGCAGTTCTTC
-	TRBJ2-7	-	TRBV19	CASSSGISYEQYF	TGTGCCAGTAGTAGCGGGATTTCCTACGAGCAGTACTTC
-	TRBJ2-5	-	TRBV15	CATSKDRDLGTSQYF	TGTGCCACCAGCAAAGACCGGGACTTGGGGACGTCCCAGTACTTC
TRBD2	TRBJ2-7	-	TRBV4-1	CASAPGTISEQYF	TGCGCCAGCGCTCCGGGGACTATATCCGAGCAGTACTTC
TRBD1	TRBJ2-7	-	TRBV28	CASSSPWTGEDEQYF	TGTGCCAGCAGTTCCCCCTGGACAGGGGAGGACGAGCAGTACTTC
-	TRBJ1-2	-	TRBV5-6	CASSLNPQGANYGYTF	TGTGCCAGCAGCTTAAATCCACAGGGAGCTAACTATGGCTACACCTTC
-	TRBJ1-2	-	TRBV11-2	CASSLDIGGNYGYTF	TGTGCCAGCAGCTTAGATATCGGGGGGAACTATGGCTACACCTTC
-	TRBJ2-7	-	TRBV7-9	CASSPFSGSPTYEQYF	TGTGCCAGCAGCCCTTTCTCCGGGAGCCCCACCTACGAGCAGTACTTC
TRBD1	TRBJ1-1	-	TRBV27	CASRTGSSEAFF	TGTGCCAGCAGGACAGGGTCATCTGAAGCTTTCTTT
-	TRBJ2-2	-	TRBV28	CASSLLGITGELFF	TGTGCCAGCAGTTTACTCGGCATCACCGGGGAGCTGTTTTTT
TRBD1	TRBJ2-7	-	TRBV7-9	CASSIGQGFDREQYF	TGTGCCAGCAGCATTGGACAGGGTTTCGATCGCGAGCAGTACTTC
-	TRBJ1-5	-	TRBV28	CASSLSGLGNQPQHF	TGTGCCAGCAGTTTGTCCGGGTTGGGCAATCAGCCCCAGCATTTT
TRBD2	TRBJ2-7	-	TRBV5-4	CASRHGTSEAYEQYF	TGTGCCAGCAGACACGGGACTAGCGAGGCCTACGAGCAGTACTTC
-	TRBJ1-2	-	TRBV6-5	CASRSDWGYTF	TGTGCCAGCAGATCGGACTGGGGCTACACCTTC
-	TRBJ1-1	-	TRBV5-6	CASSLGVNGYTEAFF	TGTGCCAGCAGCTTAGGGGTCAACGGATACACTGAAGCTTTCTTT
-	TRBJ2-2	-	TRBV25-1	CASSWGAENTGELFF	TGTGCCAGCAGTTGGGGGGCCGAGAACACCGGGGAGCTGTTTTTT
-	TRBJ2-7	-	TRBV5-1	CASSLEVLGGTGYEQYF	TGCGCCAGCAGCTTGGAGGTGCTGGGCGGGACGGGATACGAGCAGTACTTC
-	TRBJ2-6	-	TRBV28	CASSLRGSGANVLTF	TGTGCCAGCAGCCTCCGGGGCTCTGGGGCCAACGTCCTGACTTTC
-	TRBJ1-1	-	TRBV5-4	CASSLGGMGGPNTEAFF	TGTGCCAGCAGCTTGGGGGGAATGGGCGGCCCGAACACTGAAGCTTTCTTT
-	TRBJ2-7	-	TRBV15	CATSRDGMSYEQYF	TGTGCCACCAGCAGAGATGGTATGTCCTACGAGCAGTACTTC
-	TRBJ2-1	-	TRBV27	CASSLSRGEQFF	TGTGCCAGCAGTTTATCGAGAGGTGAGCAGTTCTTC
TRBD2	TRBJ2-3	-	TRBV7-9	CASSSPTSGIYTDTQYF	TGTGCCAGCAGCAGTCCGACTAGCGGGATATACACAGATACGCAGTATTTT
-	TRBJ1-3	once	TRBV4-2	CASSQVEGLSGNTIYF	TGTGCCAGCAGCCAAGTCGAGGGACTCTCTGGAAACACCATATATTTT
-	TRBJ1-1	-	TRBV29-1	CSVVQGVAEAFF	TGCAGCGTTGTTCAGGGTGTCGCTGAAGCTTTCTTT
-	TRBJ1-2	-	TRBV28	CASSLFFRGVGPDGYTF	TGTGCCAGCAGTTTATTTTTCCGGGGGGTAGGGCCGGATGGCTACACCTTC
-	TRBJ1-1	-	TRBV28	CASSLGRANTEAFF	TGTGCCAGCAGTTTGGGCAGGGCGAACACTGAAGCTTTCTTT
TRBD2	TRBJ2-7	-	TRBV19	CATRLANMPSYEQYF	TGTGCCACCCGACTAGCGAATATGCCCTCCTACGAGCAGTACTTC